The rows below give T cell receptor beta chains drawn from one sample of a study of blood T cell repertoires in COVID-19. Profiled with immunoSEQ multiplex PCR; TCRdb holds only in-frame clones, not every one. The top ten hold 20% to 25% of the sample, which has 150,000 to 200,000 clones, about 88% seen once. The sequenced material came from PBMCs or T cells enriched from blood (not recorded which). The receptors here all came from a woman aged 40 to 50 in a cohort exposed to, infected with or recovered from COVID-19 (not recorded which). Both conserved end residues are part of each CDR3. Each record gives: V gene, D gene, J gene, clone size, CDR3 DNA, CDR3 protein. The D gene is left open where the match is weak. The size of a clone is reported for some rows only, either as once, few or many, or as a class for expanded clones.

V gene: TRBV19
D gene: TRBD1
J gene: TRBJ1-5
clone size: .
CDR3 DNA: TGTGCCAGTTACAGGGGGCGCGGCAATCAGCCCCAGCATTTT
CDR3 protein: CASYRGRGNQPQHF

V gene: TRBV27
D gene: .
J gene: TRBJ2-6
clone size: .
CDR3 DNA: TGTGCCAGCAGTCCGACTGGAGGGCGCGGGGCCAACGTCCTGACTTTC
CDR3 protein: CASSPTGGRGANVLTF

V gene: TRBV9
D gene: .
J gene: TRBJ2-1
clone size: .
CDR3 DNA: TGTGCCAGCAGCGTGACATCGGGGGTCTCCTACAATGAGCAGTTCTTC
CDR3 protein: CASSVTSGVSYNEQFF

V gene: TRBV5-1
D gene: .
J gene: TRBJ2-7
clone size: .
CDR3 DNA: TGCGCCAGCAGCTTTAGGGGTGGTTCCTACGAGCAGTACTTC
CDR3 protein: CASSFRGGSYEQYF

V gene: TRBV27
D gene: TRBD2
J gene: TRBJ2-3
clone size: few
CDR3 DNA: TGTGCCAGCAGTCTTATCCGTAGCGGGGGGCTCACAGATACGCAGTATTTT
CDR3 protein: CASSLIRSGGLTDTQYF

V gene: TRBV24-1
D gene: TRBD1
J gene: TRBJ2-7
clone size: .
CDR3 DNA: TGTGCCACCAGTGCCAGGGGACAGGGGTCCTACGAGCAGTACTTC
CDR3 protein: CATSARGQGSYEQYF

V gene: TRBV30
D gene: .
J gene: TRBJ1-1
clone size: few
CDR3 DNA: TGTGCCTGGAGGGACGGGAGGCTCATGAACACTGAAGCTTTCTTT
CDR3 protein: CAWRDGRLMNTEAFF

V gene: TRBV30
D gene: TRBD2
J gene: TRBJ2-3
clone size: .
CDR3 DNA: TGTGCCTGGAGTGGAACTAGCGGGAGCGGTGATACGCAGTATTTT
CDR3 protein: CAWSGTSGSGDTQYF

V gene: TRBV9
D gene: .
J gene: TRBJ2-2
clone size: few
CDR3 DNA: TGTGCCAGCAGCGTAGGGGCAGGCCGAACCGGGGAGCTGTTTTTT
CDR3 protein: CASSVGAGRTGELFF

V gene: TRBV27
D gene: .
J gene: TRBJ2-2
clone size: .
CDR3 DNA: TGTGCCAGCAGTAAAACTGCCGACAGTGCGAACACCGGGGAGCTGTTTTTT
CDR3 protein: CASSKTADSANTGELFF

V gene: TRBV3-1/TRBV3-2
D gene: TRBD1
J gene: TRBJ2-5
clone size: .
CDR3 DNA: TGTGCCAGCAGCCAATACAGGGGGCTATGGCCGGAGACCCAGTACTTC
CDR3 protein: CASSQYRGLWPETQYF

V gene: TRBV5-4
D gene: TRBD1
J gene: TRBJ1-5
clone size: .
CDR3 DNA: TGTGCCAGCAGCGACGGGACAGGGGTCCAGCCCCAGCATTTT
CDR3 protein: CASSDGTGVQPQHF

V gene: TRBV5-1
D gene: TRBD1
J gene: TRBJ1-6
clone size: .
CDR3 DNA: TGCGCCAGCAGCTTGGCAGGGGGCAATTCACCCCTCCACTTT
CDR3 protein: CASSLAGGNSPLHF

V gene: TRBV10-3
D gene: .
J gene: TRBJ2-2
clone size: .
CDR3 DNA: TGTGCCATCAGTGAGTCGGGGAGGAACACCGGGGAGCTGTTTTTT
CDR3 protein: CAISESGRNTGELFF

V gene: TRBV28
D gene: TRBD2
J gene: TRBJ2-3
clone size: .
CDR3 DNA: TGTGCCAGCAGTTCCGGGACTAGCGGGCGTGATACGCAGTATTTT
CDR3 protein: CASSSGTSGRDTQYF

V gene: TRBV29-1
D gene: .
J gene: TRBJ1-3
clone size: .
CDR3 DNA: TGCAGCGTAAAGGGACACCCGAGCTCTGGAAACACCATATATTTT
CDR3 protein: CSVKGHPSSGNTIYF

V gene: TRBV4-2
D gene: .
J gene: TRBJ2-3
clone size: .
CDR3 DNA: TGTGCCAGCAGCCAGAGTCCCAGTCGGGGGAATGTAAAGACAGATACGCAGTATTTT
CDR3 protein: CASSQSPSRGNVKTDTQYF

V gene: TRBV27
D gene: TRBD1
J gene: TRBJ2-7
clone size: .
CDR3 DNA: TGTGCCAGCAGCCCTCCTTCGACAGGGGGCATGCACGAGCAGTACTTC
CDR3 protein: CASSPPSTGGMHEQYF

V gene: TRBV19
D gene: .
J gene: TRBJ1-1
clone size: .
CDR3 DNA: TGTGCCAGTAGTATGGGGCAGGGGAACACTGAAGCTTTCTTT
CDR3 protein: CASSMGQGNTEAFF

V gene: TRBV11-2
D gene: .
J gene: TRBJ1-1
clone size: once
CDR3 DNA: TGTGCCAGCAGCTCTCTACAAGGGGTCCCTGAAGCTTTCTTT
CDR3 protein: CASSSLQGVPEAFF

V gene: TRBV4-2
D gene: TRBD2
J gene: TRBJ2-7
clone size: many
CDR3 DNA: TGTGCCAGCAGCCAAGACTCGACTAGCCCAAGCTACGAGCAGTACTTC
CDR3 protein: CASSQDSTSPSYEQYF

V gene: TRBV7-9
D gene: .
J gene: TRBJ2-5
clone size: .
CDR3 DNA: TGTGCCAGCAGCTTATGGGCTTCAGAGACCCAGTACTTC
CDR3 protein: CASSLWASETQYF

V gene: TRBV14
D gene: .
J gene: TRBJ2-7
clone size: .
CDR3 DNA: TGTGCCAGCAGCCAAGGACAGGACCTTACCTACGAGCAGTACTTC
CDR3 protein: CASSQGQDLTYEQYF

V gene: TRBV29-1
D gene: .
J gene: TRBJ1-1
clone size: .
CDR3 DNA: TGCAGCGTTGAGCAGGGGTTGGGGACTGAAGCTTTCTTT
CDR3 protein: CSVEQGLGTEAFF

V gene: TRBV7-9
D gene: .
J gene: TRBJ1-2
clone size: .
CDR3 DNA: TGTGCCAGCAACAGGAATGGCTACACCTTC
CDR3 protein: CASNRNGYTF

V gene: TRBV5-5
D gene: .
J gene: TRBJ1-5
clone size: .
CDR3 DNA: TGTGCCAGCAGCGTTTCCACGGGGGGCAATCAGCCCCAGCATTTT
CDR3 protein: CASSVSTGGNQPQHF

V gene: TRBV4-3
D gene: .
J gene: TRBJ2-7
clone size: few
CDR3 DNA: TGCGCCAGCAGCCAAGTAGGGGGGGGCTACGAGCAGTACTTC
CDR3 protein: CASSQVGGGYEQYF

V gene: TRBV7-9
D gene: .
J gene: TRBJ2-1
clone size: .
CDR3 DNA: TGTGCCAGCAGCCGGCGGGACTTGGCGGAGCAGTTCTTC
CDR3 protein: CASSRRDLAEQFF

V gene: TRBV5-1
D gene: TRBD1
J gene: TRBJ1-3
clone size: .
CDR3 DNA: TGCGCCAGCAGCTTGGAGGGGGCGCCTGGAAACACCATATATTTT
CDR3 protein: CASSLEGAPGNTIYF

V gene: TRBV10-3
D gene: .
J gene: TRBJ2-3
clone size: once
CDR3 DNA: TGTGCCATCAGTGAACCAGGGGCGAGGACAGATACGCAGTATTTT
CDR3 protein: CAISEPGARTDTQYF

V gene: TRBV7-9
D gene: .
J gene: TRBJ1-2
clone size: once
CDR3 DNA: TGTGCCACCAAAATCGGAGATAACTATGGCTACACCTTC
CDR3 protein: CATKIGDNYGYTF

V gene: TRBV5-1
D gene: TRBD1
J gene: TRBJ2-1
clone size: .
CDR3 DNA: TGCGCCAGCAGCGTTGGGACAGGGGTCAATGAGCAGTTCTTC
CDR3 protein: CASSVGTGVNEQFF

V gene: TRBV2
D gene: TRBD1
J gene: TRBJ1-2
clone size: .
CDR3 DNA: TGTGCCAGCAGTGAAGCGAGGGACAGGGGGCATGATGGCTACACCTTC
CDR3 protein: CASSEARDRGHDGYTF

V gene: TRBV7-9
D gene: TRBD1
J gene: TRBJ1-1
clone size: .
CDR3 DNA: TGTGCCAGCAGTTTGACAGGGGGTCGTACTGAAGCTTTCTTT
CDR3 protein: CASSLTGGRTEAFF

V gene: TRBV10-1
D gene: .
J gene: TRBJ2-2
clone size: .
CDR3 DNA: TGCGCCAGCAGTAGGACAGTCACCGGGGAGCTGTTTTTT
CDR3 protein: CASSRTVTGELFF

V gene: TRBV5-1
D gene: .
J gene: TRBJ1-1
clone size: .
CDR3 DNA: TGCGCCAGCAGCTTCACAGGGCGAGACACTGAAGCTTTCTTT
CDR3 protein: CASSFTGRDTEAFF

V gene: TRBV10-2
D gene: .
J gene: TRBJ2-2
clone size: .
CDR3 DNA: TGCGCCAGCAGTGACCCTGGACTCTTGAACACCGGGGAGCTGTTTTTT
CDR3 protein: CASSDPGLLNTGELFF

V gene: TRBV28
D gene: .
J gene: TRBJ2-5
clone size: few
CDR3 DNA: TGTGCCAGCAGGTGGGGAGAGTGGGAGACCCAGTACTTC
CDR3 protein: CASRWGEWETQYF

V gene: TRBV5-8
D gene: .
J gene: TRBJ1-2
clone size: .
CDR3 DNA: TGTGCCTCCCAGCGGGGCGTGGGCTATGGCTACACCTTC
CDR3 protein: CASQRGVGYGYTF

V gene: TRBV29-1
D gene: .
J gene: TRBJ1-2
clone size: .
CDR3 DNA: TGCAGCGTTACAGGGTTAGGCTACACCTTC
CDR3 protein: CSVTGLGYTF

V gene: TRBV2
D gene: .
J gene: TRBJ1-5
clone size: .
CDR3 DNA: TGTGCCAGCAGTGAAAGGTCAGGTAGCAATCAGCCCCAGCATTTT
CDR3 protein: CASSERSGSNQPQHF

V gene: TRBV7-9
D gene: TRBD1
J gene: TRBJ2-7
clone size: .
CDR3 DNA: TGTGCCAGCAGCCTCGGGACAGGGGGGGAGCAGTACTTC
CDR3 protein: CASSLGTGGEQYF

V gene: TRBV5-4
D gene: TRBD2
J gene: TRBJ2-3
clone size: few
CDR3 DNA: TGTGCCAGCAGTCTTAACCCGGGACTAGGGAACACAGATACGCAGTATTTT
CDR3 protein: CASSLNPGLGNTDTQYF

V gene: TRBV4-3
D gene: .
J gene: TRBJ2-3
clone size: .
CDR3 DNA: TGCGCCAGCAGCCGCAGCAGCGGGCTAGGCCCAGATACGCAGTATTTT
CDR3 protein: CASSRSSGLGPDTQYF

V gene: TRBV5-1
D gene: TRBD1
J gene: TRBJ1-1
clone size: .
CDR3 DNA: TGCGCCAGCAGCTTGGTTGGGGACAGGGAGGGAGGAACTGAAGCTTTCTTT
CDR3 protein: CASSLVGDREGGTEAFF

V gene: TRBV19
D gene: .
J gene: TRBJ2-5
clone size: .
CDR3 DNA: TGTGCCAGTAGTATTGGCCGAGAGACCCAGTACTTC
CDR3 protein: CASSIGRETQYF

V gene: TRBV9
D gene: TRBD2
J gene: TRBJ2-1
clone size: .
CDR3 DNA: TGTGCCAGCAGCCTCGGACTAGCGGGGGGGCTGGATGAGCAGTTCTTC
CDR3 protein: CASSLGLAGGLDEQFF

V gene: TRBV10-3
D gene: .
J gene: TRBJ1-4
clone size: once
CDR3 DNA: TGTGCCATCAGTGATTGGGGGGTACGTGAAAAACTGTTTTTT
CDR3 protein: CAISDWGVREKLFF

V gene: TRBV10-3
D gene: TRBD1
J gene: TRBJ1-4
clone size: .
CDR3 DNA: TGTGCCATCGGGGGGACAGGGTTGGGTGAAAAACTGTTTTTT
CDR3 protein: CAIGGTGLGEKLFF

V gene: TRBV10-3
D gene: .
J gene: TRBJ1-5
clone size: .
CDR3 DNA: TGTGCCATCCGGGAAGGGAGGGCGGATCAGCCCCAGCATTTT
CDR3 protein: CAIREGRADQPQHF

V gene: TRBV30
D gene: .
J gene: TRBJ1-2
clone size: .
CDR3 DNA: TGTGCCTGGAAAAATGGGACACTAGTCCGTGGCGGCTACACCTTC
CDR3 protein: CAWKNGTLVRGGYTF

V gene: TRBV30
D gene: .
J gene: TRBJ1-1
clone size: once
CDR3 DNA: TGTGCCTGGAGTACACACGACAGGATGGGGACTGAAGCTTTCTTT
CDR3 protein: CAWSTHDRMGTEAFF

V gene: TRBV2
D gene: TRBD1
J gene: TRBJ1-2
clone size: once
CDR3 DNA: TGTGCCAGCAGTCCCCGGGGACAGGGGTCGTATGGCTACACCTTC
CDR3 protein: CASSPRGQGSYGYTF

V gene: TRBV5-4
D gene: TRBD1
J gene: TRBJ1-5
clone size: .
CDR3 DNA: TGTGCCAGCAGCGACGGGACAGGGGGTAATCAGCCCCAGCATTTT
CDR3 protein: CASSDGTGGNQPQHF

V gene: TRBV28
D gene: .
J gene: TRBJ1-6
clone size: .
CDR3 DNA: TGTGCCAGCAGTTTATGGCAGTCTTATTCACCCCTCCACTTT
CDR3 protein: CASSLWQSYSPLHF

V gene: TRBV27
D gene: .
J gene: TRBJ1-1
clone size: .
CDR3 DNA: TGTGCCAGCAGTTTTACCAGGGGCACTGAAGCTTTCTTT
CDR3 protein: CASSFTRGTEAFF

V gene: TRBV24-1
D gene: TRBD2
J gene: TRBJ2-1
clone size: few
CDR3 DNA: TGTGCCACCAGCACAGGGACTAGCGGGAGGCTGAACAATGAGCAGTTCTTC
CDR3 protein: CATSTGTSGRLNNEQFF